A single sample gave rise to the 16 T cell receptor beta chains below, sequenced in a study of blood T cells in healthy people across ages. Sample-barcoded 5' priming and a J-beta primer mix drove a second PCR of 7 to 11 cycles. TCRdb analysed the 5' RACE reads with MiXCR anew, one entry per CDR3 protein. In the table there are a few hundred thousand distinct CDR3 sequences, about 26% of which are singletons. The source material was blood. These receptors were taken from a woman in her seventies in good health.

V usage is TRBV7-9 and J usage is TRBJ1-6; D is possibly TRBD1 (5 bases). Germline V lookup: CDR1 SEHNR, CDR2 FQNEAQ (reference sequence). The germline V and J ends were trimmed by 8 bases and 8 bases, with 13 bases remaining between them. The CDR3 loop spans 13 amino acids. The CDR3 sequence is CASSTGGDSPLHF. The CDR3 nucleotides are TGTGCCAGCTCCACCGGGGGAGATTCACCCCTCCACTTT. The full variable domain, in which reference TRBV7-9 and TRBJ1-6 provide the parts outside the CDR3, is DTGVSQNPRHKITKRGQNVTFRCDPISEHNRLYWYRQTLGQGPEFLTYFQNEAQLEKSRLLSDRFSAERPKGSFSTLEIQRTEQGDSAMYLCASSTGGDSPLHFGNGTRLTVT.

This clonotype has only a few counts. V and J are TRBV12-3 or TRBV12-4 and TRBJ1-3; no clear D gene. This CDR3 is 12 amino acids long. Trimming pared 11 bases from V and 0 bases from J, leaving 8 bases between. CDR3 loop: CAFRFSGNTIYF. The DNA for the CDR3 is TGTGCCTTCCGGTTCTCTGGAAACACCATATATTTT.

The chain is built from TRBV5-5 and TRBJ2-7; D is possibly TRBD1 or TRBD2 (8 bases each). CDR1 and CDR2 (germline): SGHKS, YYEKEE (reference sequence). The CDR3 extends over 14 amino acids. V was shortened by 4 bases and J by 3 bases, with 14 bases between the two germline ends. CDR3 DNA: TGTGCCAGCAGCGGCGGGGGGACAGGCTACGAGCAGTACTTC. Its protein is CASSGGGTGYEQYF. Full variable domain (rest looked up from reference TRBV5-5 and TRBJ2-7): DAGVTQSPTHLIKTRGQQVTLRCSPISGHKSVSWYQQVLGQGPQFIFQYYEKEERGRGNFPDRFSARQFPNYSSELNVNALLLGDSALYLCASSGGGTGYEQYFGPGTRLTVT.

The J gene is TRBJ1-5, the V gene TRBV7-2; 7 bases align to TRBD1. The CDR3 length is 14 residues. Germline CDR1 SGHTA, CDR2 FQGNSA. Trimming removed 2 bases from V and 6 bases from J; junction bases left unmatched: 4. The CDR3 sequence is CASSLQGGSQPQHF. The CDR3 coding sequence is TGTGCCAGCAGCTTACAGGGGGGGAGTCAGCCCCAGCATTTT.

This clonotype came up a few times. V gene TRBV25-1 combines with J gene TRBJ1-2; D is unresolved. CDR3 length: 17 residues. With 2 bases removed from V and 0 bases from J, the gap between germline ends came to 16 bases. The germline gives CDR1 MGHDK, CDR2 SYGVNS. CDR3 DNA: TGTGCCAGCAGTGAACTAGGAGCAGAGGCCTCTAACTATGGCTACACCTTC. It specifies CASSELGAEASNYGYTF.

The V and J genes are TRBV20-1 and TRBJ2-5, with TRBD2 matching over 8 bases. The DNA end lines up better with TRBJ2-1; the J call may be wrong. Germline-derived CDR1 and CDR2 are DFQATT and SNEGSKA (reference sequence). The CDR3 is 14 residues long. The CDR3: CSASVSGGYNEQFF. CDR3 bases: TGCAGTGCTAGTGTCAGCGGGGGCTACAATGAGCAGTTCTTC.

This clonotype showed up just once. The V gene is TRBV7-8, the J gene TRBJ1-6; weak D call: TRBD1 (5 bases). Germline V CDR1 and CDR2: SGHVS, FQNEAQ. Trimming removed 3 bases at V and 7 bases at J, with 16 bases between. CDR3 length: 16 amino acids. The CDR3 sequence is CASSFRRRQQNSPLHF. CDR3 nucleotides: TGTGCCAGCAGCTTCCGTAGGAGACAGCAGAATTCACCCCTCCACTTT.

The chain couples TRBV20-1 to TRBJ1-1, with D unresolved. The germline CDR1 and CDR2 sequences are DFQATT and SNEGSKA (reference sequence). CDR3 size: 12 residues. Deletions cut 6 bases from V and 0 bases from J, with 8 bases between. The CDR3 here is CSAVILNTEAFF. The DNA for the CDR3 is TGCAGTGCCGTCATTTTGAACACTGAAGCTTTCTTT.

The chain recombines TRBV20-1 with TRBJ2-7, with D uncertain. Per germline, CDR1 DFQATT and CDR2 SNEGSKA (reference sequence). V lost 1 base and J 4 bases, leaving 8 bases between the germline ends. CDR3 size: 12 residues. CDR3 in amino acids: CSARGPVYEQYF. For the CDR3, the DNA is TGCAGTGCTAGAGGGCCTGTTTACGAGCAGTACTTC.

This clonotype was seen just once. This chain connects TRBV3-1 to TRBJ2-7; possible D gene TRBD2, 7 bases. This CDR3 has 15 amino acids. Trimming left V 4 bases short and J 5 bases short, with 18 bases between. Germline CDR1 is LGHDT and CDR2 is YNNKEL (reference sequence). CDR3 DNA sequence: TGTGCCAGCAGCCTCCTAGGTGGGGGGGCCCACGAGCAGTACTTC. Protein sequence: CASSLLGGGAHEQYF.

The genes are TRBV5-1 and TRBJ1-1; D unclear. The V gene's germline CDR1 is SGHRS and CDR2 YFSETQ. The ends were cut back, 4 bases at V and 2 bases at J, with 9 bases in the middle. This CDR3 is built from 13 residues. The CDR3 region is CASSDPSNTEAFF. CDR3 in DNA: TGCGCCAGCAGCGATCCTTCTAACACTGAAGCTTTCTTT.

The gene calls are TRBV6-5 and TRBJ1-2, with 8 bases identical to TRBD1. After removal of 7 bases from V and 8 bases from J, the junction contained 9 bases not matched to a gene. This CDR3 spans 13 amino acids. Germline-derived CDR1 and CDR2 are MNHEY and SVGAGI. CDR3 loop: CASKKQGARGYTF. DNA of the CDR3: TGTGCCAGCAAGAAGCAGGGGGCGCGCGGCTACACCTTC.

This clonotype was seen only a few times. This chain links TRBV7-2 with TRBJ2-7; either TRBD1 or TRBD2 may fit D (5 bases each). Germline CDR1 reads SGHTA; CDR2 reads FQGNSA. The CDR3 spans 15 residues. Trimming shortened V by 1 base and J by 2 bases, and 12 bases separated the two germline ends. CDR3 sequence reads: CASSLVAGTAYEQYF. In nucleotides, the CDR3 is TGTGCCAGCAGCTTAGTAGCAGGGACCGCCTACGAGCAGTACTTC. The full variable domain, in which reference TRBV7-2 and TRBJ2-7 provide the parts outside the CDR3, is GAGVSQSPSNKVTEKGKDVELRCDPISGHTALYWYRQSLGQGLEFLIYFQGNSAPDKSGLPSDRFSAERTGGSVSTLTIQRTQQEDSAVYLCASSLVAGTAYEQYFGPGTRLTVT.

The V call is TRBV4-2, the J call TRBJ1-1; tentative D call: TRBD1 (5 bases). Germline V lookup: CDR1 LGHNA, CDR2 YNFKEQ. The CDR3 is 16 amino acids. The ends were cut back, 1 base at V and 0 bases at J, with 12 bases in the middle. The CDR3 loop is CASSQGQGTLNTEAFF. The CDR3 region has the DNA TGTGCCAGCAGCCAAGGGCAGGGCACCTTGAACACTGAAGCTTTCTTT.

The chain uses TRBV13 and TRBJ2-3, with D unclear. Per the germline V gene, CDR1 is PRHDT and CDR2 is FYEKMQ (reference sequence). The V and J ends lost 5 bases and 7 bases respectively, with 10 bases between them. This CDR3 region has 12 residues. CDR3 loop: CASSGSTNTQYF. CDR3 DNA sequence: TGTGCCAGCAGCGGAAGTACAAATACGCAGTATTTT.

Concerning this clonotype itself: The final CDR3 position lacks the conserved phenylalanine or tryptophan, pointing to a likely read error. The rearrangement links TRBV29-1 to TRBJ1-2, with 9 bases lining up with TRBD1. V was pared by 1 base and J by 8 bases, with 11 bases of the junction left unmatched. The CDR3 totals 15 residues. The germline V gene encodes CDR1 SQVTM and CDR2 ANQGSEA. The CDR3 region is CSVEVIYRGLGGYTL. The DNA for the CDR3 is TGCAGCGTTGAAGTAATATACAGGGGGCTGGGCGGCTACACCCTC.